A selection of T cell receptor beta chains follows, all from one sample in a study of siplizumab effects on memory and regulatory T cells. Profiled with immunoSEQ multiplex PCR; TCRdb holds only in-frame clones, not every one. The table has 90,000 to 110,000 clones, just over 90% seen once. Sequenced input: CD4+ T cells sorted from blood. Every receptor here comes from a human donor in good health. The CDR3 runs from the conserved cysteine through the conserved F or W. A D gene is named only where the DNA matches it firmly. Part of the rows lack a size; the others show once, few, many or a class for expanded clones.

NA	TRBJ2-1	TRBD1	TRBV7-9	TGTGCCAGCAGCTTAGCGTACGGGACAGGAGAACGCAATGAGCAGTTCTTC	CASSLAYGTGERNEQFF
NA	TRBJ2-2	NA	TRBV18	TGTGCCAGCTCACCCGGGGCAGGGTCTCACACCGGGGAGCTGTTTTTT	CASSPGAGSHTGELFF
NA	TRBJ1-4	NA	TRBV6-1	TGTGCCAGCACTACGACATTCACTAATGAAAAACTGTTTTTT	CASTTTFTNEKLFF
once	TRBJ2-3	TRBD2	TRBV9	TGTGCCAGCAGCCCCCTTCCCTTCTTTGGAGCGGGAGGGCCGGACACAGATACGCAGTATTTT	CASSPLPFFGAGGPDTDTQYF
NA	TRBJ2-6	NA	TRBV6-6	TGTGCCACCGCACAAGCTGGGGCCAACGTCCTGACTTTC	CATAQAGANVLTF
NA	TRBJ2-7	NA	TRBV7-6	TGTGCCAGCAGCTTAGTTGGGCGAGGACAGCACTCCTACGAGCAGTACTTC	CASSLVGRGQHSYEQYF
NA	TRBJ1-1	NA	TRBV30	TGTGCCTGGAGTGTAGGTGGTTTATATGAAGCTTTCTTT	CAWSVGGLYEAFF
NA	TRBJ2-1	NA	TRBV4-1	TGCGCCAGCAGCCAAGGCGCACAGGGTTTAGGTGAGCAGTTCTTC	CASSQGAQGLGEQFF
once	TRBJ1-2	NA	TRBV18	TGTGCCAGCTCACCATCGGCCGCGGGCGTGGGCTATGGCTACACCTTC	CASSPSAAGVGYGYTF
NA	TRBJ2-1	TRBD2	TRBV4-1	TGCGCCAGCAGCCGGCCCGGGACTAGTGGTGAGCAGTTCTTC	CASSRPGTSGEQFF
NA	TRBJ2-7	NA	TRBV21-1	TGTGCCAGCAGCAAAGTTCCGGGAGGCACCTACGAGCAGTACTTC	CASSKVPGGTYEQYF
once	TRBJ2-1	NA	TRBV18	TGTGCCAGCTCCCTCAAATCCGGGACCATTGAGCAGTTCTTC	CASSLKSGTIEQFF
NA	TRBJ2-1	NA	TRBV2	TGTGCCAGCAGTGGGACCGGCGGGGCATCCAATGAGCAGTTCTTC	CASSGTGGASNEQFF
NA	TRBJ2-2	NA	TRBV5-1	TGCGCCAGCAGCTTGACAGGTTCAGGGAACACCGGGGAGCTGTTTTTT	CASSLTGSGNTGELFF
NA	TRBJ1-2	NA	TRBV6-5	TGTGCCAGCAGGGGCCGGGACGGGGTCTACACCTTC	CASRGRDGVYTF
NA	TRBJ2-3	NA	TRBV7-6	TGTGCCAGCAGCTTAGTCCGCACAGATACGCAGTATTTT	CASSLVRTDTQYF
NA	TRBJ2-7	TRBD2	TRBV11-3	TGTGCCAGCAGCCTAACTAGCGACTACGAGCAGTACTTC	CASSLTSDYEQYF
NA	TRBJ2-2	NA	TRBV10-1	TGCGCCAGCAGCGAGGGGGGGCAGGGCACCGGGGAGCTGTTTTTT	CASSEGGQGTGELFF
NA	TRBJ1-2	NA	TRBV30	TGTGCCTGGAGGAGGACGGGGGCGTACGGATCCTATGGCTACACCTTC	CAWRRTGAYGSYGYTF
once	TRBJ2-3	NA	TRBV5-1	TGCGCCAGCAGCTTTGGGGGGTCTATAGATACGCAGTATTTT	CASSFGGSIDTQYF
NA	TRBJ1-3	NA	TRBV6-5	TGTGCCAGCAGTTATCGGGGGGAATCTGGAAACACCATATATTTT	CASSYRGESGNTIYF
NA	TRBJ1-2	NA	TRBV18	TGTGCCAGCTCACCAGGCCAGGGATCGCGTCTTGTCTATGGCTACACCTTC	CASSPGQGSRLVYGYTF
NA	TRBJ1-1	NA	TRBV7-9	TGTGCCAGCAGCTTAGCGCGGGCGGTTAACACTGAAGCTTTCTTT	CASSLARAVNTEAFF
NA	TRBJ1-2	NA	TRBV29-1	TGCAGCGTTGCTGAGACAGTGAATTTCTACACCTTC	CSVAETVNFYTF